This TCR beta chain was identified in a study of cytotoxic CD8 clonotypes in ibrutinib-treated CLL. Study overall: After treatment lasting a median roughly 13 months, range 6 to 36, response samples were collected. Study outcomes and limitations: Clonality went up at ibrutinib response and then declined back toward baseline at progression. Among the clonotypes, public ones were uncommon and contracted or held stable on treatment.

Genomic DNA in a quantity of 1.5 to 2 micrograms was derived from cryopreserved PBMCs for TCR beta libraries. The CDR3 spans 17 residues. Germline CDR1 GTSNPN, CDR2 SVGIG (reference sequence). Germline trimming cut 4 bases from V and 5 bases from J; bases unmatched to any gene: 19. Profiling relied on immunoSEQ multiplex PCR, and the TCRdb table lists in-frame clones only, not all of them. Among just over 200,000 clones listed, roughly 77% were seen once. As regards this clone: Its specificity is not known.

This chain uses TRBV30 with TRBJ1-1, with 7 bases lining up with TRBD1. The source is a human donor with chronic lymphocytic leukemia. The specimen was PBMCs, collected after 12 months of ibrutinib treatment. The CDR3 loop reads CAWNPTGQGGGRTEAFF. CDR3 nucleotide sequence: TGTGCCTGGAACCCCACAGGGCAGGGGGGCGGTCGAACTGAAGCTTTCTTT. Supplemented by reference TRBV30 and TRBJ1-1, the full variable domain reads SQTIHQWPATLVQPVGSPLSLECTVEGTSNPNLYWYRQAAGRGLQLLFYSVGIGQISSEVPQNLSASRPQDRQFILSSKKLLLSDSGFYLCAWNPTGQGGGRTEAFFGQGTRLTVV.